The T cell receptor (beta chain) described here comes from a study of siplizumab effects on memory and regulatory T cells. The CDR3 length is 17 residues. J gave up 0 bases and V 4 bases, and 8 bases lay outside the gene matches. The germline gives CDR1 SNHLY, CDR2 FYNNEI. Measured with immunoSEQ multiplex PCR; TCRdb has only the in-frame clones, and not every one. This sample yields about 120,000 clones, of which 85% to 95% are seen a single time; roughly 0.17% belongs to the top ten. This clone was detected once. Antigen: not known. Study-level points and caveats: Treatment with siplizumab left mappable alloreactive CD4+ clones averaging nearly 70% Treg-derived, compared with approximately 25% in controls. Naive T cells, seemingly more diverse than memory cells, seemed major alloresponse contributors. Researchers could map only a minor fraction of alloreactive clones to unstimulated subsets. It was not possible to assign a naive or memory phenotype to roughly 80-96% of proliferating CD4+ or CD8+ clones.

The receptor's source is a human donor in good health. This chain links TRBV2 with TRBJ2-4; 8 positions match TRBD2. Material for sequencing was non-Treg CD4+ T cells sorted from blood. The CDR3 sequence: CASSGNQRGLAKNIQYF. CDR3 nucleotides: TGTGCCAGCAGTGGGAATCAGCGGGGGTTAGCCAAAAACATTCAGTACTTC.